This TCR beta chain was captured by sequencing in a study of blood T cell repertoires in COVID-19 (TCRdb year 2020). With regard to the full study: The collaborator samples originated in the United States, Italy and Spain and spanned the acute and convalescent phases of COVID-19. Where HLA class I and class II types were available, the types were taken from metadata supplied by the sample provider, not from assay-based typing. The material from the prospective study consisted of cDNA or gDNA derived from T cells, B-cell-depleted T cells, or PBMCs. Subjects who had been exposed to COVID-19, were actively infected with it, or had recovered from it provided the deeply sampled blood TCRbeta repertoires that made up the dataset. The samples were drawn from the first 160 participants of the ongoing ImmuneRACE study and from roughly 1,300 subjects provided by 6 global collaborators. The sample metadata nearly always contained a de-identified subject ID, COVID-19 status, age in years and sex. The repertoires were released in a freely available public database meant as a resource for research on the immune response to SARS-CoV-2. The paper as a whole reports these results and caveats: The amount of clinical and demographic metadata varied by source and participant and was provided uncurated.

The immunoSEQ Assay, a bias-controlled multiplex PCR, was used to amplify TCRbeta CDR3 regions from genomic DNA. The original pipeline was this. The number of nucleated cells in each sample was estimated by amplification of reference gene primers within the assay. Sequence reads were collapsed and filtered to measure the absolute abundance of every unique TCRbeta CDR3 rearrangement. For each sample, productive Simpson clonality was calculated as the square root of Simpson's diversity index over productive rearrangements. TCRdb stores this immuneACCESS table with in-frame sequences only. Part of the clones is absent; in the studies checked, under half of the shortfall reflects unresolved V genes, and no reason is known for the rest. Clone size and V and J calls were adopted from that table, with D and trimming inferred from the DNA. The sample data list roughly 110,000 clones, and less than 80% of these were observed just once. Jointly, the top ten make up approximately 6.2% of the sample.

As for this clone: The specificity of this receptor is unknown. Base qualities are not at hand, and no much larger clone is one base apart.

One collaborating source in Seattle enrolled patients while the patients were actively infected and followed the patients over time throughout the course of disease. Whole blood was collected in K2EDTA tubes by collaborating institutions according to the institutions' own protocols. Collaborator samples were shipped for TCRbeta analysis as frozen whole blood, isolated PBMCs, or DNA extracted from either sample type. From a lookup of the germline V gene, CDR1 and CDR2 are SNHLY and FYNNEI. V loses 5 bases of germline sequence and J loses 3 bases, and the interval between the two ends is 7 bases. From the cysteine through the phenylalanine, the CDR3 covers 12 amino acids. CDR3 DNA is the only sequence kept; it has 36 bases, read in frame from the first base.

The chain uses TRBV2 and TRBJ1-2; no confident D gene assignment can be made. The sequenced sample consisted of peripheral blood. This TCR derives from a man at least 80 years old with COVID-19, enrolled during active disease. The CDR3 reads CASSPQDYGYTF. Read as DNA, the sequence is TGTGCCAGCAGTCCCCAGGACTATGGCTACACCTTC. Beyond the CDR3, the reference TRBV2 and TRBJ1-2 genes provide the residues; the full variable domain reads: EPEVTQTPSHQVTQMGQEVILRCVPISNHLYFYWYRQILGQKVEFLVSFYNNEISEKSEIFDDQFSVERPDGSNFTLKIRSTKLEDSAMYFCASSPQDYGYTFGSGTRLTVV.